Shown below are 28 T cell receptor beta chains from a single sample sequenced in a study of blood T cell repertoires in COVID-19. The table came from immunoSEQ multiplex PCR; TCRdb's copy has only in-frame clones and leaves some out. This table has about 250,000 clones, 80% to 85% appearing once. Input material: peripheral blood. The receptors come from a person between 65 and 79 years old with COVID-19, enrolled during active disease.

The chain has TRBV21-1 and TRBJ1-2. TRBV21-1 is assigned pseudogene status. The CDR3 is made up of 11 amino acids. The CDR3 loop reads CASSKPDGYTF. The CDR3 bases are TGTGCCAGCAGCAAACCCGATGGCTACACCTTC.

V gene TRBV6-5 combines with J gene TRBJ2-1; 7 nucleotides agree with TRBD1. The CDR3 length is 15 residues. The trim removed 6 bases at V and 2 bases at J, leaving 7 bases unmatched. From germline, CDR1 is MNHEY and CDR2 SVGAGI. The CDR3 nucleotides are TGTGCCAGCAGCTCAGGACAGGTCACCTACAATGAGCAGTTCTTC. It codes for CASSSGQVTYNEQFF.

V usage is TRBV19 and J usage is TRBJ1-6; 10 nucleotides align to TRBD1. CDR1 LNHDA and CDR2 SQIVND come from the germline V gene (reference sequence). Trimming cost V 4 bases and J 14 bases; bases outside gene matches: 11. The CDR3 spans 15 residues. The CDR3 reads CASSTSWTGGSALHF. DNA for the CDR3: TGTGCCAGTAGTACGTCCTGGACAGGGGGTTCGGCCCTCCACTTT.

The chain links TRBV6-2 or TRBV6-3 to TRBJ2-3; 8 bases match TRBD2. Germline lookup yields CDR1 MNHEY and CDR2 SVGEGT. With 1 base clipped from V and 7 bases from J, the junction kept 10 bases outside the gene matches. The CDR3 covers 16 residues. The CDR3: CASSYFARGGRNTQYF. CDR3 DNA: TGTGCCAGCAGTTACTTCGCCCGGGGGGGGAGGAATACGCAGTATTTT.

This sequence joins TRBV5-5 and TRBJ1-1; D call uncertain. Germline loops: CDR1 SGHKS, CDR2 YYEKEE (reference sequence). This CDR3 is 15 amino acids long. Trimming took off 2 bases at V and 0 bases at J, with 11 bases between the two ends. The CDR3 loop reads CASSFSTALNTEAFF. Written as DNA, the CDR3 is TGTGCCAGCAGCTTCTCAACAGCCTTGAACACTGAAGCTTTCTTT.

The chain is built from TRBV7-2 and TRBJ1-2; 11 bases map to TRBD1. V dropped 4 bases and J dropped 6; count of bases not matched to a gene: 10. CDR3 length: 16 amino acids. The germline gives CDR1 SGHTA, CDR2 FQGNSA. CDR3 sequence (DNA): TGTGCCAGCAGCTCAAAAAGGGGGGACAGGGGGAATGGCTACACCTTC. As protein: CASSSKRGDRGNGYTF. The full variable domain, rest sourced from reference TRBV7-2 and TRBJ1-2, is GAGVSQSPSNKVTEKGKDVELRCDPISGHTALYWYRQSLGQGLEFLIYFQGNSAPDKSGLPSDRFSAERTGGSVSTLTIQRTQQEDSAVYLCASSSKRGDRGNGYTFGSGTRLTVV.

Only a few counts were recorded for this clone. The CDR3 nucleotides read TGTGCCAGCAGTGGACAGGGGTCAGCTAGCTATGGCTACACCTTC. Translated: CASSGQGSASYGYTF. The chain is built from TRBV6-2 or TRBV6-3 and TRBJ1-2; 9 nucleotides line up with TRBD1. The ends lost 5 bases at V and 4 bases at J; junction bases unmatched: 8. Germline CDR1 reads MNHEY; CDR2 reads SVGEGT. This CDR3 spans 15 amino acids.

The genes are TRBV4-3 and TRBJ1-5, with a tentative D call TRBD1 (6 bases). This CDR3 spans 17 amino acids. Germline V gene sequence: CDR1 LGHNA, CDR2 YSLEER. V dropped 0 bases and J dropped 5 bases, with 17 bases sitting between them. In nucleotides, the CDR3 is TGCGCCAGCAGCCAAGAAGTTGCGGGGGCCATGGATCAGCCCCAGCATTTT. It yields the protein CASSQEVAGAMDQPQHF.

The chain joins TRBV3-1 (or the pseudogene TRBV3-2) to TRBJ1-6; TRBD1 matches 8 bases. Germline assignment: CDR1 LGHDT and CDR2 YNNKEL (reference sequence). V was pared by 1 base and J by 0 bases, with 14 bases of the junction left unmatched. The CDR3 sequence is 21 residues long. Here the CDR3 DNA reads TGTGCCAGCAGCCAAGTCCTACCCGGGACAGGCCAGAGCTCCTATAATTCACCCCTCCACTTT. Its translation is CASSQVLPGTGQSSYNSPLHF.

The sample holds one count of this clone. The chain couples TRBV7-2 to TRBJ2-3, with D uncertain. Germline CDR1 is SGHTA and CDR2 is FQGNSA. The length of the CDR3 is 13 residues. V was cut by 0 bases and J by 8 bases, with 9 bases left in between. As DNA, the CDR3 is TGTGCCAGCAGCTTAGCAGGCGGCAGTACGCAGTATTTT. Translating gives CASSLAGGSTQYF. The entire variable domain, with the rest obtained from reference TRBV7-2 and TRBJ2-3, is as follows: GAGVSQSPSNKVTEKGKDVELRCDPISGHTALYWYRQSLGQGLEFLIYFQGNSAPDKSGLPSDRFSAERTGGSVSTLTIQRTQQEDSAVYLCASSLAGGSTQYFGPGTRLTVL.

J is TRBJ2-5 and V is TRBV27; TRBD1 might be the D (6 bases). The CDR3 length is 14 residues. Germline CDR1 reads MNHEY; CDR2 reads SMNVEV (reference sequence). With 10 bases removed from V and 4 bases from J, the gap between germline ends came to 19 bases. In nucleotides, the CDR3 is TGTGCCACCCGTAAGGACAGTCGGTTAGAGACCCAGTACTTC. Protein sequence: CATRKDSRLETQYF.

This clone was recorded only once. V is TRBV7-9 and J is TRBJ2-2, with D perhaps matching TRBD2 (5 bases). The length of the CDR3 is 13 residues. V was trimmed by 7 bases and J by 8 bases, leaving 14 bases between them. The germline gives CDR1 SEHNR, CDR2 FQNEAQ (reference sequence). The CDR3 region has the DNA TGTGCCAGCAACGCAGACTACCAAGGGGAGCTGTTTTTT. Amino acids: CASNADYQGELFF.

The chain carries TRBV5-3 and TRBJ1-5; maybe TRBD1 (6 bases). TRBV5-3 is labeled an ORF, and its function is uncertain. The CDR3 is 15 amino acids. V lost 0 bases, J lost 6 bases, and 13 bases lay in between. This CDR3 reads CARSLEQGRGQPQHF. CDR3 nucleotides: TGTGCCAGAAGCTTGGAACAGGGAAGAGGTCAGCCCCAGCATTTT.

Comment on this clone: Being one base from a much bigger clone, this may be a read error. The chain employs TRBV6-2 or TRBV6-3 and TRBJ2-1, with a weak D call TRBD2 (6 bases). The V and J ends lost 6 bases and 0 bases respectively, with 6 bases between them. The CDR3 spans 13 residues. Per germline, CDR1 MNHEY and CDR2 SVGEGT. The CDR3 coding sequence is TGTGCCAGCAGCGGGAGCTCCTACAATGAGCAGTTCTTC. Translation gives CASSGSSYNEQFF.

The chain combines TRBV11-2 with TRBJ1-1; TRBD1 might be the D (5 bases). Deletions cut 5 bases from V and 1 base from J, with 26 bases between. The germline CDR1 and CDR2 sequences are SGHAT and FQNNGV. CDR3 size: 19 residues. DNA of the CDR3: TGTGCCAGCAGCGCCTTCACCCAGGGAAGGAAGCTTGCGAACACTGAAGCTTTCTTT. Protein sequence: CASSAFTQGRKLANTEAFF.

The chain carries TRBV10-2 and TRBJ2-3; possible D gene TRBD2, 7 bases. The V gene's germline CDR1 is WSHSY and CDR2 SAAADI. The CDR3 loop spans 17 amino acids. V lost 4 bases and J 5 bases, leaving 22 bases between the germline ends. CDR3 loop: CASSAVGGGASVDTQYF. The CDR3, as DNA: TGCGCCAGCAGTGCAGTGGGTGGGGGGGCTTCGGTAGATACGCAGTATTTT.

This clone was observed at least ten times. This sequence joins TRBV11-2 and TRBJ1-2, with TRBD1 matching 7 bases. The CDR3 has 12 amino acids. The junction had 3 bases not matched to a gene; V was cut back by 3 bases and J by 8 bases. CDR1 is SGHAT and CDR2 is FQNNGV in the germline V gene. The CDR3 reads CASSFYRGGYTF. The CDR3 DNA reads TGTGCCAGCAGCTTTTACAGGGGAGGCTACACCTTC.

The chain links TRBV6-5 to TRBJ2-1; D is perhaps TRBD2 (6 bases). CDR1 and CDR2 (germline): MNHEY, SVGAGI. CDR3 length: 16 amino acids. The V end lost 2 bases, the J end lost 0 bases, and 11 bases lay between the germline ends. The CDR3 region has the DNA TGTGCCAGCAGTTACCGGGGACTCAGCTCCTACAATGAGCAGTTCTTC. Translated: CASSYRGLSSYNEQFF.

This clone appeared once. The DNA for the CDR3 is TGTGCCAGCAGCGTTGAGAATGAGCAGTTCTTC. Its protein product is CASSVENEQFF. This chain uses TRBV9 with TRBJ2-1, with D unresolved. V was trimmed by 2 bases and J by 7 bases, leaving 4 bases between them. The CDR3 runs 11 residues. Germline V gene data show CDR1 as SGDLS and CDR2 as YYNGEE.

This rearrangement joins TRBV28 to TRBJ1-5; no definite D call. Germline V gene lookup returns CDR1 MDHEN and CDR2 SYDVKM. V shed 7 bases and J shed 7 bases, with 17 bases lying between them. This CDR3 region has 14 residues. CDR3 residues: CASKHPSVGQPQHF. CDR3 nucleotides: TGTGCCAGCAAACACCCTTCAGTCGGGCAGCCCCAGCATTTT.

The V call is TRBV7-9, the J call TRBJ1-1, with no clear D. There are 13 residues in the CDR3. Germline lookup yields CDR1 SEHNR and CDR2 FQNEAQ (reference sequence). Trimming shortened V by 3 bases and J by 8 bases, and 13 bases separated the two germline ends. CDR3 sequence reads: CASSFTGRREAFF. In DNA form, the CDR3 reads TGTGCCAGCAGCTTTACTGGGAGACGGGAAGCTTTCTTT.

The CDR3 protein is CASARNEQFF. The CDR3 DNA sequence: TGTGCCAGCGCGCGAAATGAGCAGTTCTTC. This chain connects TRBV18 to TRBJ2-1; D call uncertain. CDR3 length equals 10 residues. V shed 8 bases and J shed 7 bases, with 6 bases lying between them. The V gene's germline CDR1 is KGHSH and CDR2 LQKENI.

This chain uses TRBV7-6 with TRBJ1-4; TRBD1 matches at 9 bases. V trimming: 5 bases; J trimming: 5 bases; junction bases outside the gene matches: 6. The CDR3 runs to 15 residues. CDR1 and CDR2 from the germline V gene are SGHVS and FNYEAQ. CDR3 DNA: TGTGCCAGCAGCACCGGACAGGGGCGGAATGAAAAACTGTTTTTT. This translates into CASSTGQGRNEKLFF.

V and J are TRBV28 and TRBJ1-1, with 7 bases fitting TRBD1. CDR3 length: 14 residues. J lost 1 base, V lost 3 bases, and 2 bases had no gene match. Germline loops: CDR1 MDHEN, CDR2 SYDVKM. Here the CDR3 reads CASSLEGANTEAFF. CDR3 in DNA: TGTGCCAGCAGTTTGGAGGGGGCGAACACTGAAGCTTTCTTT. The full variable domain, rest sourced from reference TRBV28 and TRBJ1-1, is DVKVTQSSRYLVKRTGEKVFLECVQDMDHENMFWYRQDPGLGLRLIYFSYDVKMKEKGDIPEGYSVSREKKERFSLILESASTNQTSMYLCASSLEGANTEAFFGQGTRLTVV.

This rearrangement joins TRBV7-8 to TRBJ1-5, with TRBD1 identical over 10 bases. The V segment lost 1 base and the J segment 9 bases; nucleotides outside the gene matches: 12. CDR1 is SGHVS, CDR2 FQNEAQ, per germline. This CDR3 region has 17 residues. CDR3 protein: CASSLVPRTGGVMPQHF. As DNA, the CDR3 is TGTGCCAGCAGCTTAGTCCCCCGGACAGGGGGAGTCATGCCCCAGCATTTT.

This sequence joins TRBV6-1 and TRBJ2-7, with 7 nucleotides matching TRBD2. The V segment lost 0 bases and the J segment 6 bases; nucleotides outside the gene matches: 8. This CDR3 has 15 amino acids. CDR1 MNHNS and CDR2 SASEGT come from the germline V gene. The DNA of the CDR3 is TGTGCCAGCAGTGAAGCGGCGGTGGGGGGGTTCGAGCAGTACTTC. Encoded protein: CASSEAAVGGFEQYF.

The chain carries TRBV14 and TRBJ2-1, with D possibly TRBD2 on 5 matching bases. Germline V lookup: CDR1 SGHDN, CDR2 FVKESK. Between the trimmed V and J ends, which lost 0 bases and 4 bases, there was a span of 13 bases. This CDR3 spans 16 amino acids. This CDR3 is CASSQDRGNSYNEQFF. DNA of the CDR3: TGTGCCAGCAGCCAAGATAGAGGGAATTCGTACAATGAGCAGTTCTTC.

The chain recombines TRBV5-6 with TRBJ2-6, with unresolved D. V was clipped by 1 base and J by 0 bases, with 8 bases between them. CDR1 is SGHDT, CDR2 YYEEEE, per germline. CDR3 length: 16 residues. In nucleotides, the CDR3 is TGTGCCAGCAGCTTGACTGAAAGCTCTGGGGCCAACGTCCTGACTTTC. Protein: CASSLTESSGANVLTF.